These 6 T cell receptor beta chains originate from one sample sequenced in a study of cytomegalovirus exposure and HLA in healthy donors. The PCR employed 60 Vbeta primers together with 13 Jbeta primers. The assay was immunoSEQ multiplex PCR, and TCRdb's table has in-frame clones only and misses some. Of roughly 100,000 clones listed, around four fifths are singletons. Sequencing was done on a sample of PBMCs. Receptors were obtained from a man aged 25-40 years in good health and CMV-seronegative.

V and J are TRBV29-1 and TRBJ2-3, with a tentative D call TRBD1 (6 bases). Germline-derived CDR1 and CDR2 are SQVTM and ANQGSEA. The CDR3 totals 15 residues. The V end was cut by 5 bases, the J end by 1 base, with 16 bases between. Here the CDR3 DNA reads TGCAGCGTTACCAACCCCAGGGGCGGCACAGATACGCAGTATTTT. Encoded protein: CSVTNPRGGTDTQYF.

The chain has TRBV28 and TRBJ2-2, with D unclear. V was trimmed by 8 bases and J by 5 bases, leaving 9 bases between them. The CDR3 length is 12 residues. Germline V gene lookup returns CDR1 MDHEN and CDR2 SYDVKM. CDR3 nucleotide sequence: TGTGCCAGCTCCACACCAACCGGGGAGCTGTTTTTT. Its translation: CASSTPTGELFF.

The rearrangement joins TRBV2 to TRBJ2-1; 9 bases are shared with TRBD2. Trimming cost V 8 bases and J 7 bases; bases outside gene matches: 6. The CDR3 loop spans 13 amino acids. Germline V gene data show CDR1 as SNHLY and CDR2 as FYNNEI. The CDR3 loop is CASAGGPWNEQFF. Written as DNA, the CDR3 is TGTGCCAGCGCGGGAGGGCCTTGGAATGAGCAGTTCTTC.

The CDR3 sequence is CATLKVTSSLNEQFF. CDR3 in DNA: TGTGCCACCTTAAAAGTGACTAGCTCCCTTAATGAGCAGTTCTTC. The chain is built from TRBV27 and TRBJ2-1; 7 nucleotides align to TRBD2. In germline, CDR1 is MNHEY, CDR2 SMNVEV (reference sequence). The ends lost 10 bases at V and 7 bases at J; junction bases unmatched: 16. The CDR3 is made up of 15 amino acids.

The rearrangement uses TRBV10-3 and TRBJ2-2; 7 bases are shared with TRBD2. J lost 6 bases, V lost 2 bases, and 15 bases had no gene match. The V gene's germline CDR1 is ENHRY and CDR2 SYGVKD. There are 18 residues in the CDR3. The CDR3 DNA is TGTGCCATCAGTGAGGTGGGGGGGAGGGCCTTTTTTCCCGGGGAGCTGTTTTTT. It codes for CAISEVGGRAFFPGELFF.

J is TRBJ2-5 and V is TRBV28; 7 bases fit TRBD2. This CDR3 has 16 residues. V lost 7 bases, J lost 1 base, and 12 bases stayed unmatched. Germline V gene lookup returns CDR1 MDHEN and CDR2 SYDVKM. The CDR3 here is CASTGGLRERQETQYF. The CDR3 DNA reads TGTGCCAGCACTGGGGGATTGCGGGAGCGCCAAGAGACCCAGTACTTC. The variable domain in full, completed from reference TRBV28 and TRBJ2-5, reads DVKVTQSSRYLVKRTGEKVFLECVQDMDHENMFWYRQDPGLGLRLIYFSYDVKMKEKGDIPEGYSVSREKKERFSLILESASTNQTSMYLCASTGGLRERQETQYFGPGTRLLVL.